A selection of T cell receptor beta chains follows, all from one sample in a study of blood T cell repertoires in COVID-19. Repertoires were generated with immunoSEQ multiplex PCR, while TCRdb's copy carries only in-frame clones and drops some. The data show roughly 60,000 clones, roughly four fifths seen once. The sequencing input was peripheral blood. Every receptor here comes from a man older than 75 with acute or convalescent COVID-19. Each CDR3 is given with its conserved first and last residue. The D gene is left open where the match is weak. The listing skips clone size in some rows; elsewhere it reads once, few, many or a size class.

V gene: TRBV6-6
clone size: few
D gene: .
J gene: TRBJ2-7
CDR3 protein: CASSRAGTPFHAYEQYF
CDR3 DNA: TGTGCCAGCAGTCGAGCCGGGACACCCTTTCACGCCTACGAGCAGTACTTC

V gene: TRBV28
clone size: .
D gene: TRBD2
J gene: TRBJ2-1
CDR3 protein: CASSPNQLAGGDNEQFF
CDR3 DNA: TGTGCCAGCAGTCCCAATCAACTAGCGGGGGGGGACAATGAGCAGTTCTTC

V gene: TRBV7-9
clone size: .
D gene: .
J gene: TRBJ1-5
CDR3 protein: CASSFPGQPQHF
CDR3 DNA: TGTGCCAGCAGCTTTCCCGGTCAGCCCCAGCATTTT

V gene: TRBV7-6
clone size: .
D gene: TRBD2
J gene: TRBJ2-1
CDR3 protein: CASSLLPGRVTNEQFF
CDR3 DNA: TGTGCCAGCAGCTTGCTGCCCGGGAGGGTTACAAATGAGCAGTTCTTC

V gene: TRBV28
clone size: few
D gene: .
J gene: TRBJ1-2
CDR3 protein: CANKRAGVNYGYTF
CDR3 DNA: TGTGCCAACAAGAGGGCAGGGGTTAACTATGGCTACACCTTC

V gene: TRBV5-1
clone size: once
D gene: TRBD1
J gene: TRBJ2-7
CDR3 protein: CASSSGQGYYEQYF
CDR3 DNA: TGCGCCAGCAGCTCCGGACAGGGCTACTACGAGCAGTACTTC

V gene: TRBV5-1
clone size: .
D gene: TRBD2
J gene: TRBJ2-3
CDR3 protein: CASSLVARGSGGYTDTQYF
CDR3 DNA: TGCGCCAGCAGCTTGGTCGCGCGGGGTAGCGGGGGGTACACAGATACGCAGTATTTT

V gene: TRBV19
clone size: .
D gene: .
J gene: TRBJ1-4
CDR3 protein: CASSITGKPNEKLFF
CDR3 DNA: TGTGCCAGTAGTATTACGGGGAAGCCTAATGAAAAACTGTTTTTT

V gene: TRBV4-1
clone size: .
D gene: .
J gene: TRBJ2-6
CDR3 protein: CASSVSTVSGANVLTF
CDR3 DNA: TGCGCCAGCAGCGTCTCGACAGTATCTGGGGCCAACGTCCTGACTTTC

V gene: TRBV3-1/TRBV3-2
clone size: .
D gene: .
J gene: TRBJ2-7
CDR3 protein: CASSQRGLSYEQYF
CDR3 DNA: TGTGCCAGCAGCCAGAGAGGCCTCTCCTACGAGCAGTACTTC

V gene: TRBV7-9
clone size: once
D gene: .
J gene: TRBJ2-2
CDR3 protein: CASTPRGGDTGELFF
CDR3 DNA: TGTGCCAGCACCCCAAGGGGGGGAGACACCGGGGAGCTGTTTTTT

V gene: TRBV2
clone size: .
D gene: .
J gene: TRBJ1-5
CDR3 protein: CASSREGSNQPQHF
CDR3 DNA: TGTGCCAGCAGCAGGGAGGGAAGCAATCAGCCCCAGCATTTT

V gene: TRBV18
clone size: .
D gene: .
J gene: TRBJ2-3
CDR3 protein: CASSPYTDTQYF
CDR3 DNA: TGTGCCAGCTCACCTTACACAGATACGCAGTATTTT

V gene: TRBV6-1
clone size: .
D gene: .
J gene: TRBJ1-2
CDR3 protein: CASSEYGRGGFYGYTF
CDR3 DNA: TGTGCCAGCAGTGAATATGGCAGGGGTGGATTCTATGGCTACACCTTC

V gene: TRBV12-3/TRBV12-4
clone size: .
D gene: .
J gene: TRBJ2-3
CDR3 protein: CASSPPASPQYF
CDR3 DNA: TGTGCCAGCAGTCCCCCGGCTAGTCCGCAGTATTTT

V gene: TRBV21-1
clone size: .
D gene: .
J gene: TRBJ1-5
CDR3 protein: CASRGQGLKEDQPQHF
CDR3 DNA: TGTGCCAGCAGGGGACAGGGCCTGAAGGAAGATCAGCCCCAGCATTTT

V gene: TRBV10-1
clone size: .
D gene: .
J gene: TRBJ1-3
CDR3 protein: CASRGGRSGNTIYF
CDR3 DNA: TGCGCCAGCAGGGGTGGGAGGTCTGGAAACACCATATATTTT

V gene: TRBV27
clone size: .
D gene: .
J gene: TRBJ2-6
CDR3 protein: CASSLRGSLSGANVLTF
CDR3 DNA: TGTGCCAGCAGTTTAAGGGGTTCGCTCTCTGGGGCCAACGTCCTGACTTTC

V gene: TRBV18
clone size: .
D gene: TRBD1
J gene: TRBJ1-3
CDR3 protein: CASSRRQGSGNTIYF
CDR3 DNA: TGTGCCAGCTCACGACGACAGGGGTCTGGAAACACCATATATTTT

V gene: TRBV24-1
clone size: .
D gene: TRBD1
J gene: TRBJ2-7
CDR3 protein: CATSDRGQESSYEQYF
CDR3 DNA: TGTGCCACCAGTGATAGGGGACAGGAGAGCTCCTACGAGCAGTACTTC

V gene: TRBV19
clone size: .
D gene: .
J gene: TRBJ1-4
CDR3 protein: CASSIIGATNEKLFF
CDR3 DNA: TGTGCCAGTAGTATAATTGGGGCGACTAATGAAAAACTGTTTTTT

V gene: TRBV6-5
clone size: .
D gene: TRBD1
J gene: TRBJ1-5
CDR3 protein: CASSRGQGGQPQHF
CDR3 DNA: TGTGCCAGCAGTAGGGGACAGGGGGGTCAGCCCCAGCATTTT

V gene: TRBV7-8
clone size: .
D gene: .
J gene: TRBJ2-3
CDR3 protein: CASSLGASTDTQYF
CDR3 DNA: TGTGCCAGCAGCTTGGGGGCTAGCACAGATACGCAGTATTTT

V gene: TRBV14
clone size: .
D gene: .
J gene: TRBJ2-5
CDR3 protein: CASSSRGRGETQYF
CDR3 DNA: TGTGCCAGCAGCAGCAGGGGACGGGGAGAGACCCAGTACTTC

V gene: TRBV6-1
clone size: .
D gene: .
J gene: TRBJ2-7
CDR3 protein: CASSEAISYEQYF
CDR3 DNA: TGTGCCAGCAGTGAAGCCATCTCCTACGAGCAGTACTTC

V gene: TRBV7-6
clone size: .
D gene: TRBD2
J gene: TRBJ2-3
CDR3 protein: CASSLETSGGIYTDTQYF
CDR3 DNA: TGTGCCAGCAGCTTAGAGACTAGCGGGGGGATATACACAGATACGCAGTATTTT

V gene: TRBV16
clone size: .
D gene: .
J gene: TRBJ1-5
CDR3 protein: CASSPQASNQPQHF
CDR3 DNA: TGTGCCAGCAGCCCTCAGGCGTCTAATCAGCCCCAGCATTTT

V gene: TRBV28
clone size: .
D gene: .
J gene: TRBJ2-5
CDR3 protein: CASSLADRETQYF
CDR3 DNA: TGTGCCAGCAGTTTAGCCGACAGGGAGACCCAGTACTTC

V gene: TRBV7-8
clone size: few
D gene: .
J gene: TRBJ2-3
CDR3 protein: CASSYNRGRGGTDTQYF
CDR3 DNA: TGTGCCAGCAGCTACAACAGGGGGCGCGGGGGGACAGATACGCAGTATTTT

V gene: TRBV5-5
clone size: .
D gene: .
J gene: TRBJ1-4
CDR3 protein: CASEDRINEKLFF
CDR3 DNA: TGTGCCAGTGAAGACAGGATAAATGAAAAACTGTTTTTT

V gene: TRBV28
clone size: .
D gene: .
J gene: TRBJ1-1
CDR3 protein: CASETTAALRAFF
CDR3 DNA: TGTGCCAGCGAAACAACAGCGGCTTTACGAGCTTTCTTT

V gene: TRBV7-8
clone size: .
D gene: .
J gene: TRBJ2-6
CDR3 protein: CASNTGFSGANVLTF
CDR3 DNA: TGTGCCAGCAACACAGGGTTCTCTGGGGCCAACGTCCTGACTTTC

V gene: TRBV2
clone size: .
D gene: TRBD1
J gene: TRBJ1-5
CDR3 protein: CASSVEGQGPRGSNQPQHF
CDR3 DNA: TGTGCCAGCAGTGTAGAGGGACAGGGGCCAAGGGGGAGCAATCAGCCCCAGCATTTT

V gene: TRBV3-1/TRBV3-2
clone size: .
D gene: TRBD1
J gene: TRBJ1-3
CDR3 protein: CASSRDRLQGNTIYF
CDR3 DNA: TGTGCCAGCAGCCGGGACAGGTTGCAAGGAAACACCATATATTTT

V gene: TRBV5-1
clone size: .
D gene: TRBD1
J gene: TRBJ2-2
CDR3 protein: CASRQGTANTGELFF
CDR3 DNA: TGCGCCAGCAGACAGGGGACAGCGAACACCGGGGAGCTGTTTTTT

V gene: TRBV5-4
clone size: .
D gene: .
J gene: TRBJ1-1
CDR3 protein: CASSLETNTEAFF
CDR3 DNA: TGTGCCAGCAGCTTGGAGACAAACACTGAAGCTTTCTTT

V gene: TRBV6-6
clone size: .
D gene: .
J gene: TRBJ1-1
CDR3 protein: CASSPRTMNTEAFF
CDR3 DNA: TGTGCCAGCAGCCCTCGGACAATGAACACTGAAGCTTTCTTT

V gene: TRBV2
clone size: few
D gene: .
J gene: TRBJ1-1
CDR3 protein: CASSGGLPGAFF
CDR3 DNA: TGTGCCAGCAGTGGGGGTCTCCCGGGGGCTTTCTTT

V gene: TRBV3-1/TRBV3-2
clone size: .
D gene: TRBD1
J gene: TRBJ2-7
CDR3 protein: CASSQDPRGTGVYEQYF
CDR3 DNA: TGTGCCAGCAGCCAAGACCCCAGGGGGACAGGGGTCTACGAGCAGTACTTC

V gene: TRBV4-1
clone size: once
D gene: TRBD2
J gene: TRBJ2-3
CDR3 protein: CASSQGPGGTDTQYF
CDR3 DNA: TGCGCCAGCAGCCAAGGCCCGGGGGGGACAGATACGCAGTATTTT

V gene: TRBV20-1
clone size: .
D gene: .
J gene: TRBJ1-2
CDR3 protein: CSASQGFANYGYTF
CDR3 DNA: TGCAGTGCTAGTCAGGGTTTCGCTAACTATGGCTACACCTTC

V gene: TRBV5-6
clone size: .
D gene: .
J gene: TRBJ1-6
CDR3 protein: CASSYDWLNNSPLHF
CDR3 DNA: TGTGCCAGCAGCTACGACTGGCTTAATAATTCACCCCTCCACTTT

V gene: TRBV5-1
clone size: .
D gene: .
J gene: TRBJ2-1
CDR3 protein: CASSMLQADNEQFF
CDR3 DNA: TGCGCCAGCAGCATGTTACAGGCGGACAATGAGCAGTTCTTC

V gene: TRBV7-8
clone size: .
D gene: .
J gene: TRBJ1-3
CDR3 protein: CASSLSGSSGNTIYF
CDR3 DNA: TGTGCCAGCAGCTTATCTGGCAGCTCTGGAAACACCATATATTTT

V gene: TRBV7-2
clone size: .
D gene: TRBD1
J gene: TRBJ1-5
CDR3 protein: CASSLDRANQPQHF
CDR3 DNA: TGTGCCAGCAGCTTGGACAGGGCCAATCAGCCCCAGCATTTT

V gene: TRBV5-4
clone size: .
D gene: .
J gene: TRBJ1-1
CDR3 protein: CASSPGGRRNTEAFF
CDR3 DNA: TGTGCCAGCAGCCCTGGTGGCAGGCGAAACACTGAAGCTTTCTTT

V gene: TRBV11-2
clone size: .
D gene: .
J gene: TRBJ2-1
CDR3 protein: CASSLGAPLGNEQFF
CDR3 DNA: TGTGCCAGCAGCTTGGGGGCCCCCCTTGGAAATGAGCAGTTCTTC

V gene: TRBV6-5
clone size: few
D gene: .
J gene: TRBJ2-4
CDR3 protein: CASSYLGGTKNIQYF
CDR3 DNA: TGTGCCAGCAGTTACCTGGGGGGTACCAAAAACATTCAGTACTTC

V gene: TRBV19
clone size: .
D gene: TRBD1
J gene: TRBJ2-3
CDR3 protein: CASSIGQGYSTDTQYF
CDR3 DNA: TGTGCCAGTAGTATAGGACAGGGGTATAGCACAGATACGCAGTATTTT

V gene: TRBV5-4
clone size: once
D gene: .
J gene: TRBJ1-1
CDR3 protein: CASSLGGRGRMDTEAFF
CDR3 DNA: TGTGCCAGCAGCTTGGGGGGCAGGGGCCGAATGGACACTGAAGCTTTCTTT

V gene: TRBV19
clone size: .
D gene: TRBD1
J gene: TRBJ1-4
CDR3 protein: CASKDRVVYEKLFF
CDR3 DNA: TGTGCCAGTAAGGACAGGGTTGTTTATGAAAAACTGTTTTTT